A selection of T cell receptor beta chains follows, all from one sample in a study of blood T cell repertoires in COVID-19. Profiled with immunoSEQ multiplex PCR; TCRdb holds only in-frame clones, not every one. Here the sample spans roughly 320,000 clones, more than 85% being singletons. The sample was PBMCs or T cells enriched from blood (not recorded which). The receptor source for this set is a woman aged 25-40 years who had been exposed to COVID-19. CDR3s include the opening cysteine and the closing phenylalanine or tryptophan. D genes are given only for firm matches. Size tells how often a clone was seen (once, few, many) or the class of an expanded clone, and some rows leave it out.

clone_size,j_call,d_call,v_call,cdr3_nt,cdr3_aa
-,TRBJ2-3,TRBD2,TRBV10-2,TGCGCCAGCAGTGGACCCCTGGCGGGGGGAGATATCTACCCCACAGATACGCAGTATTTT,CASSGPLAGGDIYPTDTQYF
-,TRBJ2-7,-,TRBV7-9,TGTGCCAGCGGCGGACAGACTTACGAGCAGTACTTC,CASGGQTYEQYF
once,TRBJ2-7,-,TRBV6-5,TGTGCCAGCAGTTACAACGGCGAGCAGTACTTC,CASSYNGEQYF
-,TRBJ1-6,TRBD1,TRBV19,TGTGCCAGTAGTGGGGACAGGGGAAAGGATTATAATTCACCCCTCCACTTT,CASSGDRGKDYNSPLHF
-,TRBJ1-1,-,TRBV6-2/TRBV6-3,TGTGCCAGCAGTTACTCCGTTACAGGGAAGAACACTGAAGCTTTCTTT,CASSYSVTGKNTEAFF
once,TRBJ1-2,TRBD1,TRBV10-3,TGTGCCATCAGTGAACCGGGACAGGGATTCTATGGCTACACCTTC,CAISEPGQGFYGYTF
-,TRBJ1-1,-,TRBV6-4,TGTGCCAGCAGTGAGGGTTGGGCAGGGCCCACTGAAGCTTTCTTT,CASSEGWAGPTEAFF
-,TRBJ1-5,-,TRBV15,TGTGCCACAGGAGGGATTGGTCAGCCCCAGCATTTT,CATGGIGQPQHF
-,TRBJ1-2,TRBD1,TRBV29-1,TGCAGCGCCGAGACAGGGGCCTATGGCTACACCTTC,CSAETGAYGYTF
-,TRBJ1-6,-,TRBV2,TGTGCCAGCAGTGACAGGTTTAATTCACCCCTCCACTTT,CASSDRFNSPLHF
-,TRBJ2-2,TRBD1,TRBV24-1,TGTGCCACCAGTGACCCCGGGCAGGGGGCAGGCGGGGAGCTGTTTTTT,CATSDPGQGAGGELFF
-,TRBJ2-5,TRBD2,TRBV7-9,TGTGCCAGCGCTCAAACGGGAGGCGGGGAGACCCAGTACTTC,CASAQTGGGETQYF
once,TRBJ2-5,-,TRBV25-1,TGTGCCAGCAGTGACCCGACAGTCTCAAGAGGCACCCAGTACTTC,CASSDPTVSRGTQYF
-,TRBJ1-1,TRBD1,TRBV5-6,TGTGCCAGCAGCTTAATTGACAGGGTGAACACTGAAGCTTTCTTT,CASSLIDRVNTEAFF
-,TRBJ1-5,TRBD1,TRBV5-6,TGTGCCAGCAGCTCTATCGGACAGGGGGCGAGCAATCAGCCCCAGCATTTT,CASSSIGQGASNQPQHF
-,TRBJ2-1,TRBD1,TRBV5-1,TGCGCCAGCAGCTCCAGGGGGCCCGAGAACAATGAGCAGTTCTTC,CASSSRGPENNEQFF
-,TRBJ2-7,TRBD1,TRBV7-9,TGTGCCAGCAGCTCAACCGGGACAGTCTCCTACGAGCAGTACTTC,CASSSTGTVSYEQYF